The 32 T cell receptor beta chains in this list originate from one sample, sequenced in a study of blood T cells in healthy people across ages. Combining a sample-barcoded 5' primer with a J-beta primer mix, a second PCR ran for roughly 7 to 12 cycles. TCRdb redid the calling of the 5' RACE reads with MiXCR, one entry per CDR3 protein. The profile shows some 730,000 distinct CDR3 sequences, 22% of them singletons. The sample was blood. Receptors originate from a man between 65 and 79 years old in good health.

This clonotype was observed a few times. A junction boundary mismatches the germline segment, possibly from a read error. The V gene is TRBV12-3 or TRBV12-4, the J gene TRBJ2-5; D perhaps matches TRBD2 (5 bases). This CDR3 comprises 17 residues. CDR3 in DNA: TGTGCCAGCAGTTCTGGAATAAGCGGAGGAGGAGGCAATGAGCAGTCCTTC. Protein sequence: CASSSGISGGGGNEQSF.

This clonotype was found a few times. This sequence joins TRBV3-1 and TRBJ1-4; TRBD1 matches 9 bases. The germline CDR1 and CDR2 sequences are LGHDT and YNNKEL (reference sequence). This CDR3 is built from 16 residues. J was trimmed by 5 bases and V by 6 bases; bases with no gene match: 10. CDR3 in amino acids: CASRSTDRGSNEKLFF. The DNA of the CDR3 is TGTGCCAGCAGATCCACTGACAGGGGGTCGAATGAAAAACTGTTTTTT.

The table lists this clonotype with a few counts. The chain recombines TRBV14 with TRBJ2-2, with D unclear. Trimming pared 0 bases from V and 3 bases from J, leaving 11 bases between. Germline lookup yields CDR1 SGHDN and CDR2 FVKESK. The CDR3 totals 16 residues. This CDR3 reads CASSQELATDTGELFF. The CDR3 DNA reads as TGTGCCAGCAGCCAAGAGTTGGCGACGGACACCGGGGAGCTGTTTTTT.

The rearrangement links TRBV20-1 to TRBJ2-1; D is possibly TRBD2 (5 bases). Germline V gene sequence: CDR1 DFQATT, CDR2 SNEGSKA (reference sequence). The CDR3 covers 12 residues. Deletions cut 6 bases from V and 9 bases from J, with 15 bases between. The CDR3 reads CSASLRESEQFF. CDR3 nucleotide sequence: TGCAGTGCCAGCTTGAGGGAGTCTGAGCAGTTCTTC.

This clonotype has only a few counts. The chain couples TRBV7-7 to TRBJ2-5; TRBD1 or TRBD2 may be the D gene (5 bases each). The length of the CDR3 is 13 residues. Germline CDR1 SSHAT, CDR2 FNYEAQ (reference sequence). Trimming shortened V by 5 bases and J by 5 bases, and 12 bases separated the two germline ends. The CDR3 DNA reads TGTGCCAGCAGCAGGGACGTCAGGGAGACCCAGTACTTC. Amino acid sequence: CASSRDVRETQYF.

The chain uses TRBV28 and TRBJ2-4; TRBD2 aligns across 9 bases. CDR1 is MDHEN, CDR2 SYDVKM, per germline. The CDR3 runs 14 residues. The V segment lost 6 bases and the J segment 7 bases; nucleotides outside the gene matches: 7. CDR3 loop: CASRTPSGANIQYF. The DNA for the CDR3 is TGTGCCAGCAGGACCCCTAGCGGGGCTAACATTCAGTACTTC.

The chain joins TRBV29-1 to TRBJ1-1; the D gene is possibly TRBD1 (5 bases). V lost 5 bases and J lost 1, with 14 bases in between. The germline V gene encodes CDR1 SQVTM and CDR2 ANQGSEA. The CDR3 runs 14 residues. The CDR3 nucleotides are TGCAGCGTTAAGGCTGGACACCCGAACACTGAAGCTTTCTTT. Its translation is CSVKAGHPNTEAFF.

This clonotype was detected only a few times. V and J are TRBV27 and TRBJ2-1, with D unclear. The V end lost 3 bases, the J end lost 9 bases, and 12 bases lay between the germline ends. Per the germline V gene, CDR1 is MNHEY and CDR2 is SMNVEV (reference sequence). There are 13 residues in the CDR3. The CDR3 coding sequence is TGTGCCAGCAGTTTTTCCTCCCGTGGTGAGCAGTTCTTC. Amino acids: CASSFSSRGEQFF.

This chain joins TRBV7-9 and TRBJ2-1; a possible D gene is TRBD2 (5 bases). V shed 1 base and J shed 7 bases, with 14 bases lying between them. Looked up from germline, CDR1 is SEHNR and CDR2 is FQNEAQ (reference sequence). The CDR3 extends over 15 amino acids. CDR3 amino acids: CASSLEWGSGNEQFF. The CDR3, as DNA: TGTGCCAGCAGCTTAGAGTGGGGTTCGGGGAATGAGCAGTTCTTC.

This clonotype has a handful of counts. The V and J genes are TRBV4-3 and TRBJ2-4; 11 nucleotides match TRBD2. Germline V gives CDR1 LGHNA, CDR2 YSLEER. After removal of 4 bases from V and 0 bases from J, the junction contained 14 bases not matched to a gene. The CDR3 has 20 amino acids. The CDR3 reads CASSREGTSGLSLAKNIQYF. The CDR3 nucleotides read TGCGCCAGCAGCCGAGAGGGGACTAGCGGACTGAGCCTAGCCAAAAACATTCAGTACTTC.

This clonotype occurred many times. The rearrangement joins TRBV5-1 to TRBJ1-1; 9 bases map to TRBD1. V dropped 5 bases and J dropped 0; count of bases not matched to a gene: 8. Germline V gene lookup returns CDR1 SGHRS and CDR2 YFSETQ. The CDR3 loop spans 16 amino acids. CDR3 in amino acids: CASRGRTGVLNTEAFF. CDR3 nucleotide sequence: TGCGCCAGCAGGGGAAGGACAGGGGTATTGAACACTGAAGCTTTCTTT.

The V call is TRBV5-5, the J call TRBJ1-5; no clear D. CDR3 size: 15 residues. The V gene lost 2 bases and the J gene lost 6 bases, with 15 bases spanning the gap. Germline CDR1 SGHKS, CDR2 YYEKEE (reference sequence). The CDR3 DNA follows: TGTGCCAGCAGCTTCCACCCCACGGTCAGTCAGCCCCAGCATTTT. Its translation is CASSFHPTVSQPQHF.

The rearrangement links TRBV6-2 or TRBV6-3 to TRBJ2-7; 11 nucleotides line up with TRBD1. The CDR3 loop spans 15 amino acids. J was trimmed by 3 bases and V by 2 bases; bases with no gene match: 3. Germline lookup yields CDR1 MNHEY and CDR2 SVGEGT. The DNA for the CDR3 is TGTGCCAGCAGTTACGGGGACAGGGGGATCTACGAGCAGTACGTC. It is translated as CASSYGDRGIYEQYV.

The chain is built from TRBV5-1 and TRBJ1-2; 10 positions match TRBD1. CDR1 is SGHRS and CDR2 is YFSETQ in the germline V gene. V dropped 5 bases and J dropped 7; count of bases not matched to a gene: 11. The CDR3 is made up of 15 amino acids. CDR3 sequence: CASRGTGASLGGYTF. DNA for the CDR3: TGCGCCAGCAGGGGGACAGGGGCTTCGCTAGGTGGCTACACCTTC.

CDR3 sequence (DNA): TGTGCCAGCAGCCCGGGACAGGGGCGCTGGGCCAACGTCCTGACTTTC. It specifies CASSPGQGRWANVLTF. The V call is TRBV5-5, the J call TRBJ2-6, with 10 bases that match TRBD1. This CDR3 is 16 amino acids long. Trimming cost V 4 bases and J 5 bases; bases outside gene matches: 6. Germline loops: CDR1 SGHKS, CDR2 YYEKEE (reference sequence).

This clonotype was seen repeatedly, ten times or more. V usage is TRBV6-5 and J usage is TRBJ1-1, with a tentative D call TRBD1 (6 bases). Germline V gene data show CDR1 as MNHEY and CDR2 as SVGAGI. The germline V and J ends were trimmed by 6 bases and 1 base, with 12 bases remaining between them. The CDR3 sequence is 14 residues long. The CDR3 is CASSIGGANTEAFF. The CDR3, as DNA: TGTGCCAGCAGCATAGGGGGTGCGAACACTGAAGCTTTCTTT.

This clonotype has just a few counts. CDR3 in DNA: TGCGCCAGCAGCCAAGGGGGACTAGCGGGGCAGCAGTACTTC. Translation: CASSQGGLAGQQYF. The chain couples TRBV4-1 to TRBJ2-7; 13 positions match TRBD2. Germline V gene lookup returns CDR1 MGHRA and CDR2 YSYEKL. Trimming cost V 1 base and J 8 bases; bases outside gene matches: 2. This CDR3 is 14 amino acids long.

There are many counts of this clonotype. The CDR3 DNA reads as TGTGCCATCAGTGAGGGGACAGCCTATAGCAATCAGCCCCAGCATTTT. It specifies CAISEGTAYSNQPQHF. The chain couples TRBV10-3 to TRBJ1-5; 7 bases are shared with TRBD1. Germline trimming cut 2 bases from V and 0 bases from J; bases unmatched to any gene: 4. The CDR3 runs to 16 residues. The V gene's germline CDR1 is ENHRY and CDR2 SYGVKD.

This clonotype occurred a few times. The chain couples TRBV11-1 to TRBJ2-3; 13 nucleotides agree with TRBD2. The germline gives CDR1 SGHAT, CDR2 FQDESV (reference sequence). This CDR3 has 17 residues. V was clipped by 0 bases and J by 7 bases; unmatched bases: 7. The DNA for the CDR3 is TGTGCCAGCAGCTTAGCCCAACTAGCGGGAGGGCAAAATACGCAGTATTTT. Its translation: CASSLAQLAGGQNTQYF.

There are a few counts of this clonotype. One end of the junction is discordant with germline, which a read error may explain. The chain recombines TRBV27 with TRBJ2-2; no firm D call. This CDR3 has 14 amino acids. The germline CDR1 and CDR2 sequences are MNHEY and SMNVEV (reference sequence). CDR3 nucleotides: TGTACCAGCAGTTGGGGAACCCTCACCGGGGAGCTGTTTTTT. It yields the protein CTSSWGTLTGELFF.

Worth noting for this clonotype: It may be a read error: a sequence one base away is much more abundant. The V gene is TRBV7-2, the J gene TRBJ1-2, with D unclear. The V gene's germline CDR1 is SGHTA and CDR2 FQGNSA. This CDR3 region has 12 residues. The CDR3 coding sequence is TGTGCCTGCAGCCCACGGCGAGGTGGCTACACCTTC. Encoded protein: CACSPRRGGYTF.

This clonotype was seen a handful of times. This chain uses TRBV24-1 with TRBJ2-3, with D uncertain. CDR3 length: 13 amino acids. Trimming removed 1 base at V and 1 base at J, with 2 bases between. Germline V lookup: CDR1 KGHDR, CDR2 SFDVKD. CDR3 in amino acids: CATSDFGTDTQYF. In DNA, the CDR3 is TGTGCCACCAGTGATTTTGGCACAGATACGCAGTATTTT.

This clonotype was counted between two and nine times. This sequence joins TRBV20-1 and TRBJ2-4, with 10 bases identical to TRBD1. J gave up 6 bases and V 6 bases, and 14 bases lay outside the gene matches. CDR1 DFQATT and CDR2 SNEGSKA come from the germline V gene (reference sequence). This CDR3 contains 16 residues. CDR3 sequence: CSAAKAGQGMGNIQYF. CDR3 nucleotides: TGCAGTGCCGCGAAAGCGGGACAGGGGATGGGAAACATTCAGTACTTC.

There are a few counts of this clonotype. The chain joins TRBV6-1 to TRBJ2-3, with D tentatively TRBD2 (5 bases). V was pared by 6 bases and J by 3 bases, with 10 bases between. Per germline, CDR1 MNHNS and CDR2 SASEGT. The CDR3 runs to 13 residues. The CDR3 nucleotides read TGTGCCAGCAGCCGGGGTAGGACAGATACGCAGTATTTT. Its protein is CASSRGRTDTQYF.

V and J are TRBV20-1 and TRBJ1-5; no clear D gene. The ends were cut back, 2 bases at V and 0 bases at J, with 14 bases in the middle. Germline CDR1 DFQATT, CDR2 SNEGSKA (reference sequence). This CDR3 has 16 amino acids. The CDR3 nucleotides are TGCAGTGCTAGACCCGGACGGGATTATAGCAATCAGCCCCAGCATTTT. The encoded protein is CSARPGRDYSNQPQHF.

The rearrangement links TRBV20-1 to TRBJ2-5, with D maybe TRBD2 (6 bases). The end of the DNA fits TRBJ2-1 better, so the J call may be wrong. CDR3 length: 16 amino acids. Germline CDR1 DFQATT, CDR2 SNEGSKA (reference sequence). The CDR3 reads CSARDPLGGVRIEQFF. The CDR3 DNA sequence: TGCAGTGCTAGAGACCCCCTGGGCGGGGTACGCATTGAGCAGTTCTTC.

This clonotype was seen ten or more times. This chain links TRBV25-1 with TRBJ2-7, with 12 bases lining up with TRBD2. Germline trimming cut 2 bases from V and 4 bases from J; bases unmatched to any gene: 9. The V gene's germline CDR1 is MGHDK and CDR2 SYGVNS. This CDR3 is built from 17 residues. DNA for the CDR3: TGTGCCAGCAGTGAAGGCCCTCCCCTAGCGGGGGGGTACGAGCAGTACTTC. Translating it yields CASSEGPPLAGGYEQYF.

The chain links TRBV5-1 to TRBJ1-1; D may be TRBD1 (6 bases). Germline CDR1 and CDR2: SGHRS and YFSETQ. V was cut by 4 bases and J by 0 bases, with 13 bases left in between. This CDR3 has 15 residues. The CDR3 protein is CASSQTGNLNTEAFF. The CDR3 DNA sequence: TGCGCCAGCAGCCAAACAGGGAATCTGAACACTGAAGCTTTCTTT.

In nucleotides, the CDR3 is TGTGCCAGCAGCTTAGGAGGGCAGAGCCAGTACTTC. Residues: CASSLGGQSQYF. V gene TRBV7-2 combines with J gene TRBJ2-5, with D possibly being TRBD2 (5 bases). Germline loops: CDR1 SGHTA, CDR2 FQGNSA. The CDR3 spans 12 residues. V lost 1 base and J 10 bases, leaving 10 bases between the germline ends.

The rearrangement joins TRBV7-6 to TRBJ2-3; D is undetermined. Germline CDR1 reads SGHVS; CDR2 reads FNYEAQ. V lost 0 bases to trimming and J lost 6 bases, with 4 bases between them. The CDR3 has 12 amino acids. The CDR3 is CASSLAQDTQYF. The CDR3 nucleotides read TGTGCCAGCAGCTTAGCACAGGATACGCAGTATTTT.

This clonotype has more than one count but fewer than ten. The rearrangement uses TRBV6-2 or TRBV6-3 and TRBJ2-7; 10 nucleotides line up with TRBD1. The CDR3 covers 16 residues. Germline CDR1 reads MNHEY; CDR2 reads SVGEGT. The V segment lost 2 bases and the J segment 3 bases; nucleotides outside the gene matches: 7. CDR3 sequence (DNA): TGTGCCAGCAGTTACCGGGCAGGGACAGGGGACTACGAGCAGTACGTC. This encodes CASSYRAGTGDYEQYV.

This rearrangement joins TRBV28 to TRBJ2-1; the D gene is possibly TRBD2 (6 bases). Germline V gene lookup returns CDR1 MDHEN and CDR2 SYDVKM. V lost 7 bases to trimming and J lost 4 bases, with 14 bases between them. The CDR3 runs 14 residues. The CDR3 DNA reads TGTGCCAGCACCCGGGGAGGTGAATACAATGAGCAGTTCTTC. Translated, it gives CASTRGGEYNEQFF.